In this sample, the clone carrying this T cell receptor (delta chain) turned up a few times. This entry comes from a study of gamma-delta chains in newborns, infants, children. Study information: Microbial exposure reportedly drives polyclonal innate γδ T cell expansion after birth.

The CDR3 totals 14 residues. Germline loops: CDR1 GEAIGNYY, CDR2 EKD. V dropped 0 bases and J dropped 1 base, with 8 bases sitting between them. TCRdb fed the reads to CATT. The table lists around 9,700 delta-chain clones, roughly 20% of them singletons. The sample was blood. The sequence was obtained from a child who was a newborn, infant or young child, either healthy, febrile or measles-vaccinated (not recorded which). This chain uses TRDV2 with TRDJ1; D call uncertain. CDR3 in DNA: TGTGCCTGTGACACCCTTACCCTCACCGATAAACTCATCTTT. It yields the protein CACDTLTLTDKLIF.